The clone carrying this T cell receptor beta chain was picked up a small number of times. As yet, its antigen is unknown. The source of the sample is a study of cytomegalovirus exposure and HLA in healthy donors. This CDR3 is 13 amino acids long. Trimming removed 6 bases from V and 5 bases from J; junction bases left unmatched: 6. The germline gives CDR1 MNHNS, CDR2 SASEGT. General study findings and limits: For TCR beta chains, V- and J-gene trimming was later linked to a missense DCLRE1C variant.

PCR involved 60 Vbeta and 13 Jbeta primers. The data were produced by immunoSEQ multiplex PCR, yet TCRdb's version contains in-frame clones alone and is incomplete. The table records 150,000 to 200,000 clones, over 65% of them present only once. The sequenced sample consisted of PBMCs. The chain joins TRBV6-1 to TRBJ2-5; 7 nucleotides line up with TRBD2. The clonotype was recovered from a man younger than 35 in good health and CMV-seropositive. The chain's CDR3 is CASRDQAGETQYF. CDR3 sequence (DNA): TGTGCCAGCAGGGACCAAGCGGGGGAGACCCAGTACTTC.